The source of this TCR beta chain is a study of metastatic and nonmetastatic thyroid tumors. As for the study in general: Blood and tumor or nodule tissue repertoires from malignant and benign thyroid patients were compared. The study's findings and limits: As reported, TCR beta diversity in blood and tumor was significantly higher in malignant thyroid tumors than in benign nodules.

There are 15 residues in the CDR3. The ends were cut back, 0 bases at V and 4 bases at J, with 11 bases in the middle. Per the germline V gene, CDR1 is SGDLS and CDR2 is YYNGEE. Each patient went into thyroid surgery without having received any treatment. In the original processing: CDR3 differences across clinicopathological groups were used to build a distant-metastasis classifier for papillary thyroid cancer. MiXCR reprocessed the PCR reads for TCRdb. The V and J calls were not made by the authors but by TCRdb's processing. The sample lists around 30,000 clones; 10% to 15% were seen once. This clone was seen ten or more times. Its antigen is not known.

The chain has TRBV9 and TRBJ2-1; D remains ambiguous. The sequence was collected from a female donor with papillary thyroid cancer or a benign thyroid nodule (not recorded which). Some clones in this sample may be carry-over from other donors' samples. The sequenced sample consisted of blood. The DNA of the CDR3 is TGTGCCAGCAGCGTAGGACGTCGGCTGTACAATGAGCAGTTCTTC. Translating it yields CASSVGRRLYNEQFF.